One and the same sample provided the 11 T cell receptor beta chains below, sequenced in a study of blood T cell repertoires in COVID-19. Data came from immunoSEQ multiplex PCR; TCRdb stores just in-frame clones and leaves some out. The sample holds 150,000 or so clones, 85% to 90% seen once. The specimen was peripheral blood. The source is a man aged 18 to 30 with COVID-19, enrolled during active disease.

This chain connects TRBV6-2 or TRBV6-3 to TRBJ2-3; 7 bases are a match to TRBD2. The CDR3 spans 19 residues. Germline V gene sequence: CDR1 MNHEY, CDR2 SVGEGT. J lost 5 bases, V lost 6 bases, and 23 bases had no gene match. DNA of the CDR3: TGTGCCAGCAGCTTCGGACTAGAGGGCCCCACAGTTTTCAGAGATACGCAGTATTTT. Protein sequence: CASSFGLEGPTVFRDTQYF.

The chain is built from TRBV6-5 and TRBJ1-1; possible D gene TRBD1, 6 bases. CDR1 is MNHEY and CDR2 is SVGAGI in the germline V gene. The CDR3 extends over 15 amino acids. V was pared by 4 bases and J by 8 bases, with 20 bases between. Here the CDR3 reads CASSSRTQGSTEAFF. CDR3 coding DNA: TGTGCCAGCAGTTCTCGTACACAGGGATCCACCGAAGCTTTCTTT.

The CDR3 region is CASSRDRGWEQYF. DNA for the CDR3: TGCGCCAGCAGCCGGGACAGGGGATGGGAGCAGTACTTC. This sequence joins TRBV4-3 and TRBJ2-7; 10 bases map to TRBD1. CDR1 and CDR2 (germline): LGHNA, YSLEER. With V trimmed by 4 bases and J by 7 bases, 4 bases remained unmatched. The length of the CDR3 is 13 residues.

The chain joins TRBV12-3 or TRBV12-4 to TRBJ2-5, with D perhaps TRBD1 (5 bases). The CDR3 is made up of 13 amino acids. Trimming removed 6 bases from V and 5 bases from J, with 13 bases in between. The CDR3 is CASSLIRVETQYF. The CDR3 DNA follows: TGTGCCAGCAGCCTGATCAGGGTTGAGACCCAGTACTTC.

This chain uses TRBV7-2 with TRBJ2-3; 9 bases are shared with TRBD2. CDR3 length: 15 residues. After removal of 3 bases from V and 4 bases from J, the junction contained 5 bases not matched to a gene. Germline V gives CDR1 SGHTA, CDR2 FQGNSA. The CDR3 DNA is TGTGCCAGCAGCTTGGGACTAGCCGGCCCAGATACGCAGTATTTT. Residues: CASSLGLAGPDTQYF. Together with reference TRBV7-2 and TRBJ2-3, the CDR3 gives the full variable domain: GAGVSQSPSNKVTEKGKDVELRCDPISGHTALYWYRQSLGQGLEFLIYFQGNSAPDKSGLPSDRFSAERTGGSVSTLTIQRTQQEDSAVYLCASSLGLAGPDTQYFGPGTRLTVL.

V is TRBV3-1 (or the pseudogene TRBV3-2) and J is TRBJ2-2; 8 nucleotides align to TRBD2. The V gene's germline CDR1 is LGHDT and CDR2 YNNKEL (reference sequence). V trimming: 3 bases; J trimming: 2 bases; junction bases outside the gene matches: 8. The CDR3 runs to 17 residues. This CDR3 reads CASSQGLAGVNTGELFF. The DNA for the CDR3 is TGTGCCAGCAGCCAGGGGCTAGCGGGTGTAAACACCGGGGAGCTGTTTTTT.

The rearrangement links TRBV28 to TRBJ2-7; 9 bases are a match to TRBD2. The CDR3 sequence is 20 residues long. Germline V gene sequence: CDR1 MDHEN, CDR2 SYDVKM. With V trimmed by 6 bases and J by 2 bases, 23 bases remained unmatched. The CDR3 DNA reads as TGTGCCAGCAGCCGCCCGGCTGGAGGTGTGGCGGGAGGGGTAACCTACGAGCAGTACTTC. Translated: CASSRPAGGVAGGVTYEQYF. Combining the CDR3 with reference TRBV28 and TRBJ2-7 gives the whole variable domain DVKVTQSSRYLVKRTGEKVFLECVQDMDHENMFWYRQDPGLGLRLIYFSYDVKMKEKGDIPEGYSVSREKKERFSLILESASTNQTSMYLCASSRPAGGVAGGVTYEQYFGPGTRLTVT.

The chain employs TRBV9 and TRBJ2-7; D perhaps matches TRBD2 (7 bases). CDR3 length equals 15 residues. Per the germline V gene, CDR1 is SGDLS and CDR2 is YYNGEE. Trimming took off 4 bases at V and 0 bases at J, with 14 bases between the two ends. The CDR3 nucleotides are TGTGCCAGCAGCCCTGGGGGGGCGAGCTCCTACGAGCAGTACTTC. The encoded protein is CASSPGGASSYEQYF.

The chain links TRBV9 to TRBJ2-2; a weak D match, TRBD2 (6 bases). This CDR3 contains 16 residues. V was cut by 1 base and J by 3 bases, with 13 bases left in between. CDR1 SGDLS and CDR2 YYNGEE come from the germline V gene. Here the CDR3 DNA reads TGTGCCAGCAGCGTAACCGGGAGAGGCGACACCGGGGAGCTGTTTTTT. This codes for CASSVTGRGDTGELFF.

This clone showed up just a few times. The genes are TRBV27 and TRBJ2-7, with D hard to call. The germline gives CDR1 MNHEY, CDR2 SMNVEV (reference sequence). The CDR3 consists of 11 residues. V was shortened by 5 bases and J by 3 bases, with 5 bases between the two germline ends. CDR3 in DNA: TGTGCCAGCAGTCTAGGCTACGAGCAGTACTTC. This codes for CASSLGYEQYF.

V usage is TRBV10-3 and J usage is TRBJ1-5, with 8 bases fitting TRBD1. CDR3 length equals 14 residues. Trimming took 3 bases from V and 4 from J; bases not matched to a gene: 2. CDR1 and CDR2 from the germline V gene are ENHRY and SYGVKD. The CDR3 loop reads CAISDRTGNQPQHF. For the CDR3, the DNA is TGTGCCATCAGTGACCGGACAGGGAATCAGCCCCAGCATTTT.